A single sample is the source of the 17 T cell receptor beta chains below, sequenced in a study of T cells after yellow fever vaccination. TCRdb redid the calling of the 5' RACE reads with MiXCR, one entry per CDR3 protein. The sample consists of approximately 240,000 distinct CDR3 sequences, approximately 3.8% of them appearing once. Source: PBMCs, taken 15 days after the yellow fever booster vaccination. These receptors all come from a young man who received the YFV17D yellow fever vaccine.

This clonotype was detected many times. The CDR3 sequence: CASSRTSVTDTQYF. The DNA of the CDR3 is TGTGCCAGCAGCAGGACTTCGGTAACAGATACGCAGTATTTT. The V gene is TRBV12-3 or TRBV12-4, the J gene TRBJ2-3; D is possibly TRBD2 (5 bases). V was trimmed by 6 bases and J by 3 bases, leaving 13 bases between them. This CDR3 contains 14 residues.

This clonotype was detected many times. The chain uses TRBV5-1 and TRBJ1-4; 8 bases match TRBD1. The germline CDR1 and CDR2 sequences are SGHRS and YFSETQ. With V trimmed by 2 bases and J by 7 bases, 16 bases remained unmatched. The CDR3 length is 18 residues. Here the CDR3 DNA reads TGCGCCAGCAGCTTAGACGGGCCTGCGACAGGGGCTCCTGAAAAACTGTTTTTT. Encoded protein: CASSLDGPATGAPEKLFF.

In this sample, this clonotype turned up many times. The CDR3 is CSARAPGERRGYEQYF. As DNA, the CDR3 is TGCAGTGCTAGAGCCCCCGGGGAGAGGAGAGGCTACGAGCAGTACTTC. The chain combines TRBV20-1 with TRBJ2-7; D possibly corresponds to TRBD2 (5 bases). This CDR3 region has 16 residues. CDR1 is DFQATT, CDR2 SNEGSKA, per germline (reference sequence). The germline V and J ends were trimmed by 1 base and 3 bases, with 19 bases remaining between them.

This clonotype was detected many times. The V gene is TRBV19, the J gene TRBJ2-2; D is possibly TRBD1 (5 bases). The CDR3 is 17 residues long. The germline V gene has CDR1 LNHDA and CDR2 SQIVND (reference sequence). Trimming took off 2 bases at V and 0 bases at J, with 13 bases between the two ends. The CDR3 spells CASSIPTADPNTGELFF. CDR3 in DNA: TGTGCCAGTAGTATACCGACAGCTGACCCGAACACCGGGGAGCTGTTTTTT.

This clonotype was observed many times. CDR3 protein: CASTPVGVEPQHF. The DNA for the CDR3 is TGTGCCAGCACCCCCGTCGGGGTTGAGCCCCAGCATTTT. This rearrangement joins TRBV6-6 to TRBJ1-5; no definite D call. CDR3 length: 13 residues. Trimming cost V 7 bases and J 8 bases, with 15 bases left between them. Germline assignment: CDR1 MNHNY and CDR2 SVGAGI (reference sequence).

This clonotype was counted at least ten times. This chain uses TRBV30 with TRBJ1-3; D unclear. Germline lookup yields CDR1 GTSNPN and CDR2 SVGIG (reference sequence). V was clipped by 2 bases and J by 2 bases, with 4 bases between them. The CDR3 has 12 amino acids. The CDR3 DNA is TGTGCCTGGAGTAAGGCTGGAAACACCATATATTTT. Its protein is CAWSKAGNTIYF.

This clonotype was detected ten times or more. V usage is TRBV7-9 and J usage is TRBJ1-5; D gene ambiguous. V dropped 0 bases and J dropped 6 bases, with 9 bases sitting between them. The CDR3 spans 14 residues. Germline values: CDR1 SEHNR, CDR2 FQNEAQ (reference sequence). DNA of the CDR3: TGTGCCAGCAGCTTAGCCGGACCCACTCAGCCCCAGCATTTT. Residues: CASSLAGPTQPQHF.

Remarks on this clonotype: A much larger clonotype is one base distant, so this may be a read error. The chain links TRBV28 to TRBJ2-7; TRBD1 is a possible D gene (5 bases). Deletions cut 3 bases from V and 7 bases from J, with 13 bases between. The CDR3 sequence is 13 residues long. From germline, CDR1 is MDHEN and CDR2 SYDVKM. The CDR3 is CASSLSRVEEQYV. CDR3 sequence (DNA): TGTGCCAGCAGTTTGAGCAGGGTGGAAGAGCAGTACGTC.

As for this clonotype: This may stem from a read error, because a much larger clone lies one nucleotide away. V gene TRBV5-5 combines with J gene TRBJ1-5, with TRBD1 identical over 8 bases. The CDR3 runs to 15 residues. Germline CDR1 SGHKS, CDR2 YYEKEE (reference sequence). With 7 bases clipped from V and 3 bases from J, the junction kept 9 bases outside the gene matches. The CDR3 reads CASGQTGANNQPQHF. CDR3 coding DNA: TGTGCCAGCGGTCAGACAGGGGCCAACAATCAGCCCCAGCATTTT.

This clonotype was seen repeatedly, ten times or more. The CDR3 region has the DNA TGTGCCAGCAGCTTAGGAGGAAGCCAAGAGACCCAGTACTTC. It encodes CASSLGGSQETQYF. V is TRBV7-2 and J is TRBJ2-5; D remains ambiguous. Germline values: CDR1 SGHTA, CDR2 FQGNSA. V shed 1 base and J shed 1 base, with 7 bases lying between them. This CDR3 contains 14 residues.

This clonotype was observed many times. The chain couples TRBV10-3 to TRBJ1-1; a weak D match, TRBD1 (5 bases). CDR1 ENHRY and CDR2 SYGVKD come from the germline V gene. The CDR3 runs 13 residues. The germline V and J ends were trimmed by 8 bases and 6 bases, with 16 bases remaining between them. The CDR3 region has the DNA TGTGCCATCCAAGAGGGCAGGGTTGCTGAAGCTTTCTTT. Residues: CAIQEGRVAEAFF.

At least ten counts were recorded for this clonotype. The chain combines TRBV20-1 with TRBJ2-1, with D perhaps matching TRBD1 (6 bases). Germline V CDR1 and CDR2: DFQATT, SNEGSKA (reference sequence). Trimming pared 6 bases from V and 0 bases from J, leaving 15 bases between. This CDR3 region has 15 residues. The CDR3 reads CSAPGQGSSYNEQFF. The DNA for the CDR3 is TGCAGTGCCCCGGGGCAGGGGAGCTCCTACAATGAGCAGTTCTTC.

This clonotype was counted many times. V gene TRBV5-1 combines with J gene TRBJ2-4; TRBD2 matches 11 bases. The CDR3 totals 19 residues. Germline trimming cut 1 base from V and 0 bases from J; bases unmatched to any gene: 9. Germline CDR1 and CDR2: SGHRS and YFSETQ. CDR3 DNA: TGCGCCAGCAGCTTGCCCCTAGCGGGGGGCCTTCTAGCCAAAAACATTCAGTACTTC. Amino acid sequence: CASSLPLAGGLLAKNIQYF.

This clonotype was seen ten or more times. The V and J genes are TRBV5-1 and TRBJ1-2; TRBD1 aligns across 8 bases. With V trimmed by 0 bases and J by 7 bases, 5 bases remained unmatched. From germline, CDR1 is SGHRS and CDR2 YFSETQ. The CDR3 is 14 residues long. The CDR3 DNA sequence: TGCGCCAGCAGCTTGGGGACAGGGACGGCTGGCTACACCTTC. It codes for CASSLGTGTAGYTF.

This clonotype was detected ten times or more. The CDR3 loop is CSARGHRENSPLHF. The CDR3 nucleotides read TGCAGTGCTAGAGGCCACAGGGAGAATTCACCCCTCCACTTT. The genes are TRBV20-1 and TRBJ1-6; D is perhaps TRBD1 (6 bases). V lost 1 base and J lost 7, with 11 bases in between. Per the germline V gene, CDR1 is DFQATT and CDR2 is SNEGSKA (reference sequence). The CDR3 has 14 amino acids.

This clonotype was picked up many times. In DNA form, the CDR3 reads TGTGCCAGCAGCATGCCGGGACAGGGCAATTCACCCCTCCACTTT. Translation gives CASSMPGQGNSPLHF. The V gene is TRBV5-5, the J gene TRBJ1-6, with 9 bases matching TRBD1. Germline V gene sequence: CDR1 SGHKS, CDR2 YYEKEE (reference sequence). V lost 4 bases to trimming and J lost 7 bases; unmatched junction nucleotides: 6. CDR3 length equals 15 residues.

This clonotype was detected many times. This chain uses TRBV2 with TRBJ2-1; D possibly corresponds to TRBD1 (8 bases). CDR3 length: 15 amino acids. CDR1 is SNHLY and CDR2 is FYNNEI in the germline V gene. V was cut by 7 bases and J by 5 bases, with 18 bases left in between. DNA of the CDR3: TGTGCCAGCACCTTCAGCGGGACAGGTAACAATGAGCAGTTCTTC. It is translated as CASTFSGTGNNEQFF. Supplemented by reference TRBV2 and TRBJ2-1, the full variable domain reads EPEVTQTPSHQVTQMGQEVILRCVPISNHLYFYWYRQILGQKVEFLVSFYNNEISEKSEIFDDQFSVERPDGSNFTLKIRSTKLEDSAMYFCASTFSGTGNNEQFFGPGTRLTVL.